Following are 27 T cell receptor beta chains from one sample sequenced in a study of shared clonotypes between healthy human individuals. Sequencing was performed with immunoSEQ multiplex PCR; in TCRdb, only in-frame clones are kept and a portion is missing. Of around 2.5 million clones in the sample, roughly 93% were seen once. The specimen sequenced was naive CD4+ T cells from PBMCs. Subset: CD45RA+ positively selected. All receptors derive from a man aged 18-30 years in good health. Some clones in this sample may be carry-over from other donors' samples.

V is TRBV27 and J is TRBJ1-2, with 9 bases aligning to TRBD1. CDR1 and CDR2 (germline): MNHEY, SMNVEV (reference sequence). V shed 2 bases and J 3 bases; nucleotides not matched to a gene: 4. There are 15 residues in the CDR3. The CDR3 DNA reads TGTGCCAGCAGTTTAGGTCGGACAGGGGACTATGGCTACACCTTC. The encoded protein is CASSLGRTGDYGYTF.

V gene TRBV4-2 combines with J gene TRBJ2-7; D gene uncertain. The CDR3 loop spans 14 amino acids. V was cut by 0 bases and J by 0 bases, with 6 bases left in between. Germline CDR1 reads LGHNA; CDR2 reads YNFKEQ. CDR3 sequence reads: CASSQDRFSYEQYF. CDR3 nucleotides: TGTGCCAGCAGCCAAGACAGGTTCTCCTACGAGCAGTACTTC.

V usage is TRBV9 and J usage is TRBJ2-3; D perhaps matches TRBD1 (6 bases). This CDR3 spans 16 amino acids. V gave up 3 bases and J gave up 1 base, with 15 bases separating them. Germline CDR1 is SGDLS and CDR2 is YYNGEE. CDR3 in amino acids: CASSASRGGGTDTQYF. CDR3 in DNA: TGTGCCAGCAGCGCTTCCCGAGGGGGTGGCACAGATACGCAGTATTTT.

This clone showed up just once. The chain couples TRBV10-3 to TRBJ2-1, with a tentative D call TRBD2 (6 bases). The length of the CDR3 is 14 residues. Germline lookup yields CDR1 ENHRY and CDR2 SYGVKD. V gave up 6 bases and J gave up 5 bases, with 14 bases separating them. The CDR3 sequence is CAISGGNPDNEQFF. The CDR3 nucleotides read TGTGCCATCAGCGGGGGAAATCCGGACAATGAGCAGTTCTTC.

The chain carries TRBV7-3 and TRBJ2-1; 11 bases align to TRBD2. CDR1 is SGHTA and CDR2 is FQGTGA in the germline V gene. This CDR3 is built from 16 residues. V shed 5 bases, J shed 5 bases, and the junction held 8 bases outside the gene matches. CDR3 protein: CASSQPGTSGNNEQFF. CDR3 in DNA: TGTGCCAGCAGCCAGCCCGGGACTAGCGGAAACAATGAGCAGTTCTTC.

This clone was seen only once. The J gene is TRBJ1-2, the V gene TRBV19, with D possibly TRBD1 on 5 matching bases. V gave up 6 bases and J gave up 3 bases, with 17 bases separating them. Germline V lookup: CDR1 LNHDA, CDR2 SQIVND (reference sequence). This CDR3 has 15 residues. The CDR3 region is CASRPLRGADYGYTF. CDR3 nucleotide sequence: TGTGCCAGTAGACCCCTAAGGGGCGCCGACTATGGCTACACCTTC.

The J gene is TRBJ1-5, the V gene TRBV6-1; the D gene is possibly TRBD1 (6 bases). The CDR3 sequence is 14 residues long. Germline assignment: CDR1 MNHNS and CDR2 SASEGT. V was cut by 2 bases and J by 6 bases, with 11 bases left in between. The CDR3 loop reads CASSEQGRGQPQHF. CDR3 DNA: TGTGCCAGCAGTGAACAGGGGAGGGGTCAGCCCCAGCATTTT.

This clone was seen only once. This chain connects TRBV7-2 to TRBJ1-5, with TRBD1 as a possible D gene (6 bases). CDR1 is SGHTA and CDR2 is FQGNSA in the germline V gene. This CDR3 is 14 amino acids long. The V and J ends lost 5 bases and 7 bases respectively, with 15 bases between them. The CDR3 coding sequence is TGTGCCAGCAGCCAACCCGGGGGCGGGCAGCCCCAGCATTTT. Its translation is CASSQPGGGQPQHF.

This sequence joins TRBV23-1 and TRBJ2-7, with D possibly matching TRBD2 (6 bases). TRBV23-1 is flagged as an ORF with uncertain function. With 0 bases removed from V and 7 bases from J, the gap between germline ends came to 22 bases. The CDR3 has 17 residues. In nucleotides, the CDR3 is TGCGCCAGCAGTCAATCCCCTCGGGACTCATACCTTTGGGAGCAGTACTTC. Its protein is CASSQSPRDSYLWEQYF.

The J gene is TRBJ2-3, the V gene TRBV27; 11 bases match TRBD2. Per the germline V gene, CDR1 is MNHEY and CDR2 is SMNVEV (reference sequence). This CDR3 comprises 16 residues. With 5 bases clipped from V and 9 bases from J, the junction kept 13 bases outside the gene matches. The CDR3 here is CASSLPTSGTILTQYF. CDR3 coding DNA: TGTGCCAGCAGTCTTCCGACTAGCGGGACTATATTGACGCAGTATTTT.

The chain carries TRBV11-2 and TRBJ2-2; TRBD2 agrees at 8 bases. The CDR3 sequence is 14 residues long. V lost 5 bases, J lost 6 bases, and 5 bases stayed unmatched. CDR1 is SGHAT and CDR2 is FQNNGV in the germline V gene. Here the CDR3 reads CASSPGTSPGELFF. In DNA form, the CDR3 reads TGTGCCAGCAGCCCCGGGACTAGTCCCGGGGAGCTGTTTTTT.

The chain joins TRBV30 to TRBJ1-1; D not certain. Trimming left V 1 base short and J 6 bases short, with 18 bases between. This CDR3 contains 15 residues. Germline values: CDR1 GTSNPN, CDR2 SVGIG (reference sequence). The CDR3 sequence: CAWSDARYSGAEAFF. CDR3 sequence (DNA): TGTGCCTGGAGTGATGCCAGGTATTCGGGTGCTGAAGCTTTCTTT.

This chain uses TRBV19 with TRBJ1-5; 8 bases agree with TRBD1. With V trimmed by 5 bases and J by 0 bases, 3 bases remained unmatched. CDR1 is LNHDA, CDR2 SQIVND, per germline (reference sequence). This CDR3 contains 15 residues. The CDR3 DNA follows: TGTGCCAGTAGTGCCCAGGGGGCTAGCAATCAGCCCCAGCATTTT. It yields the protein CASSAQGASNQPQHF.

The chain recombines TRBV28 with TRBJ2-7, with 9 bases fitting TRBD1. Per germline, CDR1 MDHEN and CDR2 SYDVKM. V lost 6 bases to trimming and J lost 0 bases; unmatched junction nucleotides: 9. This CDR3 contains 16 residues. CDR3 nucleotide sequence: TGTGCCAGCAGGGAACATGGGACAGGGAGCTCCTACGAGCAGTACTTC. Protein sequence: CASREHGTGSSYEQYF.

With regard to this clone: Other DNA sequences from this sample encode an identical CDR3 as well. The chain carries TRBV15 and TRBJ2-2, with D unresolved. CDR1 and CDR2 from the germline V gene are LNHNV and YYDKDF (reference sequence). Trimming stripped 3 bases from V and 6 bases from J, with 5 bases between. This CDR3 has 12 amino acids. CDR3 bases: TGTGCCACCAGCAGGGTGGCCGGGGAGCTGTTTTTT. Translation gives CATSRVAGELFF. Using reference TRBV15 and TRBJ2-2 for the parts outside the CDR3, the full variable domain is DAMVIQNPRYQVTQFGKPVTLSCSQTLNHNVMYWYQQKSSQAPKLLFHYYDKDFNNEADTPDNFQSRRPNTSFCFLDIRSPGLGDTAMYLCATSRVAGELFFGEGSRLTVL.

This chain uses TRBV11-2 with TRBJ2-7, with D unresolved. Trimming removed 5 bases from V and 4 bases from J, with 12 bases in between. This CDR3 spans 13 amino acids. CDR1 SGHAT and CDR2 FQNNGV come from the germline V gene. CDR3 sequence reads: CASSLSNRYEQYF. The DNA of the CDR3 is TGTGCCAGCAGCCTTTCGAATAGGTACGAGCAGTACTTC.

Points on this clone: At one end the junction does not follow the germline gene, possibly because of a read error. The V call is TRBV19, the J call TRBJ2-3; TRBD2 agrees at 8 bases. CDR3 size: 17 residues. Germline-derived CDR1 and CDR2 are LNHDA and SQIVND (reference sequence). CDR3 loop: CASSIARIAGITDTQYF. The CDR3 region has the DNA TGTGCCAGTAGTATAGCCCGAATAGCGGGAATCACAGACACGCAGTATTTT.

This chain uses TRBV5-1 with TRBJ2-7, with 8 bases lining up with TRBD1. Germline V lookup: CDR1 SGHRS, CDR2 YFSETQ. V shed 4 bases and J 6 bases; nucleotides not matched to a gene: 3. This CDR3 has 12 residues. In DNA, the CDR3 is TGCGCCAGCAGCCGAGGGACAGGCGAGCAGTACTTC. Translated: CASSRGTGEQYF.

This clone has a single count. The rearrangement links TRBV4-1 to TRBJ1-5; 12 nucleotides line up with TRBD1. Unmatched junction bases numbered 14, after V lost 4 bases and J lost 1 base. Germline assignment: CDR1 MGHRA and CDR2 YSYEKL. The CDR3 contains 20 residues. The chain's CDR3 is CASSPRFQGQGAGSNQPQHF. CDR3 sequence (DNA): TGCGCCAGCAGCCCAAGGTTTCAGGGACAGGGGGCCGGGAGCAATCAGCCCCAGCATTTT.

V usage is TRBV2 and J usage is TRBJ1-5; D gene uncertain. Trimming left V 8 bases short and J 0 bases short, with 11 bases between. CDR3 size: 14 residues. The V gene's germline CDR1 is SNHLY and CDR2 FYNNEI. The CDR3 sequence is CASRMGYSNQPQHF. DNA for the CDR3: TGTGCCAGCCGAATGGGGTATAGCAATCAGCCCCAGCATTTT.

The chain links TRBV30 to TRBJ1-1; no clear D. Germline V CDR1 and CDR2: GTSNPN, SVGIG (reference sequence). The CDR3 runs to 13 residues. Trimming stripped 3 bases from V and 4 bases from J, with 12 bases between. CDR3 region: CAWSPGRVTEAFF. The DNA for the CDR3 is TGTGCCTGGAGCCCGGGGAGGGTCACTGAAGCTTTCTTT.

The CDR3 sequence: CASSSTGGGYNEQFF. CDR3 bases: TGTGCCAGCAGCTCGACAGGGGGCGGCTACAATGAGCAGTTCTTC. The chain uses TRBV7-3 and TRBJ2-1; TRBD1 matches 10 bases. After removal of 4 bases from V and 3 bases from J, the junction contained 3 bases not matched to a gene. This CDR3 region has 15 residues. Germline CDR1 and CDR2: SGHTA and FQGTGA. Full variable domain (missing parts from reference TRBV7-3 and TRBJ2-1): GAGVSQTPSNKVTEKGKYVELRCDPISGHTALYWYRQSLGQGPEFLIYFQGTGAADDSGLPNDRFFAVRPEGSVSTLKIQRTERGDSAVYLCASSSTGGGYNEQFFGPGTRLTVL.

The rearrangement uses TRBV5-6 and TRBJ2-3; TRBD2 matches 11 bases. The V and J ends lost 0 bases and 3 bases, in that order; junction bases with no gene match: 0. The CDR3 length is 15 residues. The V gene's germline CDR1 is SGHDT and CDR2 YYEEEE. The CDR3 nucleotides read TGTGCCAGCAGCTTGGGGACTAGCGGGACAGATACGCAGTATTTT. Translation gives CASSLGTSGTDTQYF. The complete variable domain, with remaining parts taken from reference TRBV5-6 and TRBJ2-3, reads DAGVTQSPTHLIKTRGQQVTLRCSPKSGHDTVSWYQQALGQGPQFIFQYYEEEERQRGNFPDRFSGHQFPNYSSELNVNALLLGDSALYLCASSLGTSGTDTQYFGPGTRLTVL.

To note about this clone: This same CDR3 is encoded by further DNA sequences in the sample. The chain's CDR3 is CASSLGVNTEAFF. The CDR3 region has the DNA TGTGCCAGCAGCCTAGGGGTGAACACTGAAGCTTTCTTT. The chain is built from TRBV6-6 and TRBJ1-1; a weak D match, TRBD1 (5 bases). This CDR3 is 13 amino acids long. Germline V gene lookup returns CDR1 MNHNY and CDR2 SVGAGI (reference sequence). The V gene lost 6 bases and the J gene lost 0 bases, with 8 bases spanning the gap.

This chain uses TRBV5-6 with TRBJ2-3, with 8 bases that match TRBD1. The CDR3 runs to 12 residues. V lost 3 bases, J lost 10 bases, and 4 bases stayed unmatched. Germline assignment: CDR1 SGHDT and CDR2 YYEEEE. This CDR3 reads CASSYDRGPQYF. The DNA of the CDR3 is TGTGCCAGCAGCTACGACAGGGGACCGCAGTATTTT.

V and J are TRBV5-1 and TRBJ2-5; D could derive from TRBD1 or TRBD2 (6 bases each). V gave up 1 base and J gave up 5 bases, with 15 bases separating them. The CDR3 extends over 15 amino acids. Germline values: CDR1 SGHRS, CDR2 YFSETQ. The CDR3 sequence: CASSLITGGGETQYF. In nucleotides, the CDR3 is TGCGCCAGCAGCTTGATAACCGGGGGCGGCGAGACCCAGTACTTC. The whole variable domain, filled in from reference TRBV5-1 and TRBJ2-5, reads KAGVTQTPRYLIKTRGQQVTLSCSPISGHRSVSWYQQTPGQGLQFLFEYFSETQRNKGNFPGRFSGRQFSNSRSEMNVSTLELGDSALYLCASSLITGGGETQYFGPGTRLLVL.

The CDR3 DNA reads TGTGCCAGCAGTAGACAGGGTCCTGAAGCTTTCTTT. Translating gives CASSRQGPEAFF. The chain joins TRBV28 to TRBJ1-1; 7 bases line up with TRBD1. Germline-derived CDR1 and CDR2 are MDHEN and SYDVKM. Losses at the gene ends were 5 bases for V and 6 bases for J; bases not matched to a gene: 3. This CDR3 comprises 12 residues.